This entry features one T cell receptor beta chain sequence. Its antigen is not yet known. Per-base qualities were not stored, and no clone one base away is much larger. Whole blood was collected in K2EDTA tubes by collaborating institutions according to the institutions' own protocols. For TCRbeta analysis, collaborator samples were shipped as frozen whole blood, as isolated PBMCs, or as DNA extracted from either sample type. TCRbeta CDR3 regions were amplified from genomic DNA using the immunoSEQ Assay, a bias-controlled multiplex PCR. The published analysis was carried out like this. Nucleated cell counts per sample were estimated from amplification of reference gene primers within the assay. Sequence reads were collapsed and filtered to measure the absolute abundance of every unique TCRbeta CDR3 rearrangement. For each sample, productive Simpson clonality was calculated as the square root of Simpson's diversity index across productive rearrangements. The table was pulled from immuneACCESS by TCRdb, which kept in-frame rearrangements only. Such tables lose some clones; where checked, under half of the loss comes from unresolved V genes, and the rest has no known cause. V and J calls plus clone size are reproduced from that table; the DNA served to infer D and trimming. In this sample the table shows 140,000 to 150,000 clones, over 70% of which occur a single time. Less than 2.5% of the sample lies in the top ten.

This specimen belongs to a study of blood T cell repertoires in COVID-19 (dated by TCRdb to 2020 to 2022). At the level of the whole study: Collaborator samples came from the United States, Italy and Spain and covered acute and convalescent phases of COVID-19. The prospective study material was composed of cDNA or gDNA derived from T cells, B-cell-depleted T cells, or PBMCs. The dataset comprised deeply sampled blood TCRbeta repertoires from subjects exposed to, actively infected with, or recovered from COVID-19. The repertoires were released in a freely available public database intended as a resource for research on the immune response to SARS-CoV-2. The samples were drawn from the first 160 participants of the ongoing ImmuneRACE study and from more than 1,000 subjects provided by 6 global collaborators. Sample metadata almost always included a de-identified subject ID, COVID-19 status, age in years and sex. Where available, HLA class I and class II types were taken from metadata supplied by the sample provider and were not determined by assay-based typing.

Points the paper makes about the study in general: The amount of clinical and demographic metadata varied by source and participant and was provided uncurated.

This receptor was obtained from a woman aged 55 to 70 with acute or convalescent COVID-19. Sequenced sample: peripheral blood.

The encoded CDR3 is CASSVGQGGNGYTF. Read as DNA, the sequence is TGTGCCAGCAGCGTAGGCCAGGGAGGGAATGGCTACACCTTC. The sequence is built from TRBV9 and TRBJ1-2; 5 matching bases give a weak D call of TRBD1. Taken from the germline V gene, the CDR1 and CDR2 loops are SGDLS and YYNGEE. From the cysteine up to the phenylalanine, the CDR3 has a length of 14 residues. Just CDR3 DNA is preserved here, 42 bases in frame from base 1. The junction shows trimming of 0 bases on V and 6 bases on J, plus 12 bases between the germline ends. The CDR3 plus the reference TRBV9 and TRBJ1-2 genes for the other parts give the full variable domain: DSGVTQTPKHLITATGQRVTLRCSPRSGDLSVYWYQQSLDQGLQFLIQYYNGEERAKGNILERFSAQQFPDLHSELNLSSLELGDSALYFCASSVGQGGNGYTFGSGTRLTVV.